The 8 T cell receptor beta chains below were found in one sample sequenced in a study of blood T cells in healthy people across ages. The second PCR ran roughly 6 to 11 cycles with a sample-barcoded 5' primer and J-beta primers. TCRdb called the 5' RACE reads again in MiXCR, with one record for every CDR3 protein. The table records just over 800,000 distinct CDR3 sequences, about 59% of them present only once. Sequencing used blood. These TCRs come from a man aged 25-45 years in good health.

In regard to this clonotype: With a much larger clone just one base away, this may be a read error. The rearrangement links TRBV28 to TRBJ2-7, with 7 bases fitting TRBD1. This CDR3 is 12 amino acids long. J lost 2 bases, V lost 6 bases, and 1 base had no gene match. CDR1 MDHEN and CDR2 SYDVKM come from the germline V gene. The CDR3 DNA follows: TGTGCCAGCAGGACAGGGCCCTACGAGCAGTACTTC. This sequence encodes CASRTGPYEQYF. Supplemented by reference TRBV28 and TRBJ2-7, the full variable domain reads DVKVTQSSRYLVKRTGEKVFLECVQDMDHENMFWYRQDPGLGLRLIYFSYDVKMKEKGDIPEGYSVSREKKERFSLILESASTNQTSMYLCASRTGPYEQYFGPGTRLTVT.

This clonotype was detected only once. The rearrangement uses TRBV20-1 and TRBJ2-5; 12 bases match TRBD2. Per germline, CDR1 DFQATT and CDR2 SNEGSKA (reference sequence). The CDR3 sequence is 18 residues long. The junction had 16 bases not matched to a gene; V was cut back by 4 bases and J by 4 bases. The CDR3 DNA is TGCAGTGCTACCCCCGTACTAGCGGGGGGCCCGCAGGTAGAGACCCAGTACTTC. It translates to CSATPVLAGGPQVETQYF.

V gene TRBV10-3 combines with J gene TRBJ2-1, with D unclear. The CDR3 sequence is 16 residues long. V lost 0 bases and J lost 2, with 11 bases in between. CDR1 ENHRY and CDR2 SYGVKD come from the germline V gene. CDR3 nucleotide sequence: TGTGCCATCAGTGAGTCGTTCGGTCGACCCTACAATGAGCAGTTCTTC. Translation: CAISESFGRPYNEQFF.

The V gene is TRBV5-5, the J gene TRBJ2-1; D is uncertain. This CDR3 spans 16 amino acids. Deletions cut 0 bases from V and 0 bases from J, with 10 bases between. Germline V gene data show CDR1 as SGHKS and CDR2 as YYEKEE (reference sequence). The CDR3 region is CASSLGYSSSYNEQFF. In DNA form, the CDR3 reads TGTGCCAGCAGCTTGGGATACTCCTCCTCCTACAATGAGCAGTTCTTC.

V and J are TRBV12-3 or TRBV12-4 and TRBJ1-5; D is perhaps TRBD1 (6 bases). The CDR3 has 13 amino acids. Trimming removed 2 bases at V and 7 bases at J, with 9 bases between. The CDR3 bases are TGTGCCAGCAGTTTAACAGGGCGGCAGCCCCAGCATTTT. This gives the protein CASSLTGRQPQHF.

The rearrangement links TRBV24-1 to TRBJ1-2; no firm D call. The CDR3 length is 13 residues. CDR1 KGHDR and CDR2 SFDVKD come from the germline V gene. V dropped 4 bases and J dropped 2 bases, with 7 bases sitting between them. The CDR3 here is CATSESENYGYTF. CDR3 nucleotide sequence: TGTGCCACCAGTGAATCAGAAAACTATGGCTACACCTTC.

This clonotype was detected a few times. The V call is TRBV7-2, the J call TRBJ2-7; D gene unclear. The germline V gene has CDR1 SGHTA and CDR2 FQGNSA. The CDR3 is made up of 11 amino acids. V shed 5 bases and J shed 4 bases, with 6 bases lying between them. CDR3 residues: CASSADYEQYF. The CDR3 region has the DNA TGTGCCAGCAGCGCCGATTACGAGCAGTACTTC.

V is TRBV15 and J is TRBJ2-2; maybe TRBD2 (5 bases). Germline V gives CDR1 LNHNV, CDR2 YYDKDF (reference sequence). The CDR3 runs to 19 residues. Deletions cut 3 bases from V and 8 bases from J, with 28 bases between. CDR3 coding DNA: TGTGCCACCAGCAGCCCCCGGGCGGCTAGCACCAGCCTTGGTGGGGAGCTGTTTTTT. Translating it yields CATSSPRAASTSLGGELFF.